The entry below gives a single T cell receptor (beta chain) sequence along with its context. Per the original data handling: By means of reference gene primer amplification, nucleated cell counts were estimated. The protocol was immunoSEQ multiplex PCR, while the TCRdb copy is restricted to in-frame clones and leaves out a portion. That table furnishes V, J and clone size, whereas the DNA furnished D and trimming. The sample holds tens of thousands of clones, around 84% seen once. Germline CDR1 reads SGHTA; CDR2 reads FQGNSA. V was pared by 6 bases and J by 1 base, with 16 bases between. This CDR3 region has 15 residues. This entry belongs to a study of blood T cell repertoires in COVID-19. Study-level background: COVID-19 samples, acute and convalescent, were from the United States, Italy and Spain. T cells, B-cell-depleted T cells, or PBMCs supplied cDNA or gDNA.

The TCR originated in a man in his sixties or seventies with acute or convalescent COVID-19. The rearrangement links TRBV7-2 to TRBJ2-7, with a possible D match to TRBD2 (5 bases). Sequenced input: peripheral blood. In nucleotides, the CDR3 is TGTGCCAGCAGAGCGGAGCCCCGGTGGTCCTACGAGCAGTACTTC. Amino acid sequence: CASRAEPRWSYEQYF.